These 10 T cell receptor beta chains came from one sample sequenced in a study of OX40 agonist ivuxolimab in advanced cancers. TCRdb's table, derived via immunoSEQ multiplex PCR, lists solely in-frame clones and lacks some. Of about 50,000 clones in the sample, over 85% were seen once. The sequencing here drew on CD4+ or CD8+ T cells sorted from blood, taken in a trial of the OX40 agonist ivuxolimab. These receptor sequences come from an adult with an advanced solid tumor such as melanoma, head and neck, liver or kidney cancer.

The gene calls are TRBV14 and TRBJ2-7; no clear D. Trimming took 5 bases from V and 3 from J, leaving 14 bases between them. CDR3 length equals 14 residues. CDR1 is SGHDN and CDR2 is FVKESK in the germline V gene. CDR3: CASSGKKDLYEQYF. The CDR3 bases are TGTGCCAGCAGCGGAAAGAAGGACCTCTACGAGCAGTACTTC.

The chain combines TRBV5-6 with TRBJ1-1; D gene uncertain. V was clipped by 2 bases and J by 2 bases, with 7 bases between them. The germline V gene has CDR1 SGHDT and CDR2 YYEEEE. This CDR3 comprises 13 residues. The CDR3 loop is CASSFPYNTEAFF. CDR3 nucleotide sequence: TGTGCCAGCAGCTTCCCTTACAACACTGAAGCTTTCTTT.

The CDR3 DNA sequence: TGTGCCAGCAGCCACCAGGGGACTAATGAAAAACTGTTTTTT. Protein sequence: CASSHQGTNEKLFF. The genes are TRBV28 and TRBJ1-4; D perhaps matches TRBD1 (6 bases). V was cut by 6 bases and J by 2 bases, with 10 bases left in between. This CDR3 spans 14 amino acids. The germline gives CDR1 MDHEN, CDR2 SYDVKM.

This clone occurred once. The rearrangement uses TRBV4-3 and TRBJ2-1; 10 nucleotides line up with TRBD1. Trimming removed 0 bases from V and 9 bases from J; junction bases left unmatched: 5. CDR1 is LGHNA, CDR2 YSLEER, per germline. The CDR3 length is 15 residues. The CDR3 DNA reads TGCGCCAGCAGCCAAGAGACAGGGGGCGGGAGTGAGCAGTTCTTC. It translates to CASSQETGGGSEQFF.

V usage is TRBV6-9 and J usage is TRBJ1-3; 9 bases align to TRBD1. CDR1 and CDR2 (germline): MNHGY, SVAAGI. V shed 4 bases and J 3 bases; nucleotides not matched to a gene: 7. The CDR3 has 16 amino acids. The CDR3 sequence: CASSFRDRDFGNTIYF. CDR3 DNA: TGTGCCAGCAGTTTCCGGGACAGGGATTTTGGAAACACCATATATTTT.

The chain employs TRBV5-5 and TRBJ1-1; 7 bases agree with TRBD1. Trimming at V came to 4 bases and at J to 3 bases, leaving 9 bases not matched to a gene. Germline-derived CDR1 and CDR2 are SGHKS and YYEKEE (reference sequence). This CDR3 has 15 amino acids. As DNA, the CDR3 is TGTGCCAGCAGCCCTCAGAGGGGGCCATACACTGAAGCTTTCTTT. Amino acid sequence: CASSPQRGPYTEAFF.

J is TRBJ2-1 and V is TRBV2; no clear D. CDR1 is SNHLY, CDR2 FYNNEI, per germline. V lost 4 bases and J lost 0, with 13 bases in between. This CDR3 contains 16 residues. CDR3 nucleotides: TGTGCCAGCAGTGTGCCAGCTGTTAGCTCCTACAATGAGCAGTTCTTC. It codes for CASSVPAVSSYNEQFF. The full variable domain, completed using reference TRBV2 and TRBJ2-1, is EPEVTQTPSHQVTQMGQEVILRCVPISNHLYFYWYRQILGQKVEFLVSFYNNEISEKSEIFDDQFSVERPDGSNFTLKIRSTKLEDSAMYFCASSVPAVSSYNEQFFGPGTRLTVL.

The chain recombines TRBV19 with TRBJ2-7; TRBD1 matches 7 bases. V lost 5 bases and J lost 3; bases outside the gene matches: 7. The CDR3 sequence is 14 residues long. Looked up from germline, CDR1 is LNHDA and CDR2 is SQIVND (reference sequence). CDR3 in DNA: TGTGCCAGTAGTCCAACCGGGACAGTCTACGAGCAGTACTTC. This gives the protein CASSPTGTVYEQYF.

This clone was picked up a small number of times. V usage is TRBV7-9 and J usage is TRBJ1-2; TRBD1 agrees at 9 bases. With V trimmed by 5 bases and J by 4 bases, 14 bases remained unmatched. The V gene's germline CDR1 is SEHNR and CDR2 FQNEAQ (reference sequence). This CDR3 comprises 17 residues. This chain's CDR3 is CASSATDRGYSGYGYTF. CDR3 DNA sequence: TGTGCCAGCAGCGCAACGGACAGGGGCTACTCGGGCTATGGCTACACCTTC.

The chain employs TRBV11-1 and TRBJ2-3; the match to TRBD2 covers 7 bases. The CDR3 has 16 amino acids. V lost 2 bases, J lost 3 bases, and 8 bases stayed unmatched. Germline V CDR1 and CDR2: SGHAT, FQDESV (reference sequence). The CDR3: CASSLYGGSSTDTQYF. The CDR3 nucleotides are TGTGCCAGCAGCTTATATGGCGGGAGTTCGACAGATACGCAGTATTTT.